What follows are 32 T cell receptor beta chains derived from one specimen sequenced in a study of blood T cell repertoires in COVID-19. The protocol was immunoSEQ multiplex PCR, while the TCRdb copy is restricted to in-frame clones and leaves out a portion. The sample contains more than 50,000 clones, approximately 90% of which appear only once. The sample taken for sequencing was peripheral blood. The source of these receptors is a woman in her thirties or forties with active COVID-19.

The V call is TRBV5-1, the J call TRBJ2-7; the match to TRBD1 covers 7 bases. The CDR3 spans 14 residues. The germline V gene encodes CDR1 SGHRS and CDR2 YFSETQ. With 3 bases clipped from V and 3 bases from J, the junction kept 6 bases outside the gene matches. The CDR3 here is CASSSGTADYEQYF. The DNA of the CDR3 is TGCGCCAGCAGCTCCGGGACAGCCGACTACGAGCAGTACTTC.

V and J are TRBV27 and TRBJ1-6; D gene ambiguous. Trimming pared 2 bases from V and 3 bases from J, leaving 8 bases between. Per germline, CDR1 MNHEY and CDR2 SMNVEV (reference sequence). The CDR3 is 15 residues long. CDR3 protein: CASSLDGDYNSPLHF. The CDR3 DNA reads as TGTGCCAGCAGTTTAGACGGAGACTATAATTCACCCCTCCACTTT.

The J gene is TRBJ2-2, the V gene TRBV6-2 or TRBV6-3; TRBD2 is a possible D gene (6 bases). From germline, CDR1 is MNHEY and CDR2 SVGEGT. This CDR3 has 14 residues. V lost 3 bases and J lost 7, with 12 bases in between. CDR3 sequence reads: CASSYGRGIGELFF. Here the CDR3 DNA reads TGTGCCAGCAGTTATGGGCGGGGAATCGGGGAGCTGTTTTTT.

In its sample, this clone was seen once. The V call is TRBV30, the J call TRBJ1-4; TRBD1 is a possible D gene (5 bases). This CDR3 has 17 residues. Between the trimmed V and J ends, which lost 3 bases and 7 bases, there was a span of 24 bases. Germline V gene sequence: CDR1 GTSNPN, CDR2 SVGIG (reference sequence). This CDR3 is CAWSGIGGRGVAEKLFF. In nucleotides, the CDR3 is TGTGCCTGGAGCGGTATTGGCGGGAGAGGGGTGGCTGAAAAACTGTTTTTT.

The V call is TRBV7-3, the J call TRBJ1-1; D is ambiguous. V was cut by 5 bases and J by 4 bases, with 14 bases left in between. CDR1 is SGHTA, CDR2 FQGTGA, per germline. This CDR3 contains 14 residues. The CDR3 region is CASSPMGRSTEAFF. Written as DNA, the CDR3 is TGTGCCAGCAGCCCCATGGGCAGAAGCACTGAAGCTTTCTTT.

This chain uses TRBV7-9 with TRBJ2-3; 8 bases are shared with TRBD2. CDR1 is SEHNR and CDR2 is FQNEAQ in the germline V gene (reference sequence). The CDR3 loop spans 15 amino acids. The junction had 5 bases not matched to a gene; V was cut back by 2 bases and J by 4 bases. Written as DNA, the CDR3 is TGTGCCAGCAGCTTATCAGCGACTAGCGCAGATACGCAGTATTTT. Translation gives CASSLSATSADTQYF.

This chain links TRBV1 with TRBJ2-5; TRBD2, as called in the table, went unchecked against the DNA. TRBV1 is described as a pseudogene. The CDR3 totals 15 residues. The CDR3 here is CTSSQYRRGWETQYF. Written as DNA, the CDR3 is TGCACCAGCAGCCAATATCGGCGGGGGTGGGAGACCCAGTACTTC.

CDR3 residues: CASSLGGQGFQETQYF. The CDR3 coding sequence is TGTGCCAGTAGTTTAGGGGGACAGGGCTTTCAAGAGACCCAGTACTTC. The chain uses TRBV19 and TRBJ2-5, with TRBD1 identical over 9 bases. V gave up 5 bases and J gave up 2 bases; unmatched junction bases: 9. Germline V gives CDR1 LNHDA, CDR2 SQIVND (reference sequence). This CDR3 spans 16 amino acids.

The chain employs TRBV3-1 (or the pseudogene TRBV3-2) and TRBJ2-7; no reliable D call. The CDR3 has 14 residues. V lost 1 base, J lost 1 base, and 8 bases lay in between. CDR1 is LGHDT, CDR2 YNNKEL, per germline (reference sequence). The CDR3 region has the DNA TGTGCCAGCAGCCAAGGCGCCCATTCCTACGAGCAGTACTTC. It codes for CASSQGAHSYEQYF.

The genes are TRBV7-6 and TRBJ2-2; possibly TRBD1 for D (5 bases). V lost 5 bases and J lost 4, with 14 bases in between. The CDR3 is 15 amino acids. CDR1 and CDR2 from the germline V gene are SGHVS and FNYEAQ. CDR3: CASSADSILTGELFF. The CDR3, as DNA: TGTGCCAGCAGCGCTGACAGTATCCTCACCGGGGAGCTGTTTTTT.

The genes are TRBV7-6 and TRBJ2-1; TRBD1 aligns across 9 bases. V dropped 4 bases and J dropped 5; count of bases not matched to a gene: 9. Germline CDR1 and CDR2: SGHVS and FNYEAQ. The CDR3 runs to 16 residues. This chain's CDR3 is CASSSNTGGVNNEQFF. CDR3 DNA sequence: TGTGCCAGCAGCTCTAATACAGGGGGCGTCAACAATGAGCAGTTCTTC.

The gene calls are TRBV29-1 and TRBJ1-2; D is uncertain. Trimming left V 4 bases short and J 8 bases short, with 14 bases between. Per germline, CDR1 SQVTM and CDR2 ANQGSEA. The CDR3 runs to 12 residues. The CDR3 region has the DNA TGCAGCGTTGTGTTGGAGGGAGGGGGCTACACCTTC. Translating gives CSVVLEGGGYTF. Variable domain in full (rest from reference TRBV29-1 and TRBJ1-2): SAVISQKPSRDICQRGTSLTIQCQVDSQVTMMFWYRQQPGQSLTLIATANQGSEATYESGFVIDKFPISRPNLTFSTLTVSNMSPEDSSIYLCSVVLEGGGYTFGSGTRLTVV.

The gene calls are TRBV7-2 and TRBJ1-4; D perhaps matches TRBD1 (5 bases). With 8 bases removed from V and 8 bases from J, the gap between germline ends came to 21 bases. Germline-derived CDR1 and CDR2 are SGHTA and FQGNSA. The CDR3 runs to 15 residues. The CDR3 DNA sequence: TGTGCCAGCGGCGGGGCAGGTAACTCACGCGAAAAACTGTTTTTT. Amino acid sequence: CASGGAGNSREKLFF.

V is TRBV2 and J is TRBJ2-1, with 16 nucleotides matching TRBD2. Per the germline V gene, CDR1 is SNHLY and CDR2 is FYNNEI. This CDR3 is built from 13 residues. The junction had 7 bases not matched to a gene; V was cut back by 11 bases and J by 12 bases. This CDR3 reads CAGKGLAGGWQFF. CDR3 nucleotides: TGTGCCGGGAAGGGACTAGCGGGGGGGTGGCAGTTCTTC.

This clone was seen only once. This chain joins TRBV7-2 and TRBJ1-1; tentative D call: TRBD1 (5 bases). The CDR3 is 14 residues long. In germline, CDR1 is SGHTA, CDR2 FQGNSA. Between the trimmed V and J ends, which lost 3 bases and 11 bases, there was a span of 19 bases. The CDR3 DNA sequence: TGTGCCAGCAGCTTTGACCGGGGGTCAGGATTGGCTTTCTTT. Its translation is CASSFDRGSGLAFF.

The chain joins TRBV7-8 to TRBJ1-2; 8 nucleotides match TRBD1. This CDR3 region has 14 residues. V trimming: 6 bases; J trimming: 1 base; junction bases outside the gene matches: 4. Per the germline V gene, CDR1 is SGHVS and CDR2 is FQNEAQ. The CDR3 loop is CASRGQEYNYGYTF. CDR3 in DNA: TGTGCCAGCAGGGGACAGGAATATAACTATGGCTACACCTTC.

The chain joins TRBV27 to TRBJ1-2; 8 nucleotides agree with TRBD1. The CDR3 runs 14 residues. Germline lookup yields CDR1 MNHEY and CDR2 SMNVEV (reference sequence). V lost 2 bases, J lost 8 bases, and 7 bases stayed unmatched. CDR3 region: CASSLRAGGWGYTF. For the CDR3, the DNA is TGTGCCAGCAGTTTACGGGCAGGGGGCTGGGGCTACACCTTC.

The chain joins TRBV9 to TRBJ1-6; weak D call: TRBD1 (6 bases). Per the germline V gene, CDR1 is SGDLS and CDR2 is YYNGEE. The CDR3 covers 16 residues. V was shortened by 1 base and J by 6 bases, with 14 bases between the two germline ends. CDR3 protein: CASSVYGGPINSPLHF. CDR3 in DNA: TGTGCCAGCAGCGTATACGGGGGGCCAATTAATTCACCCCTCCACTTT. The whole variable domain, filled in from reference TRBV9 and TRBJ1-6, reads DSGVTQTPKHLITATGQRVTLRCSPRSGDLSVYWYQQSLDQGLQFLIQYYNGEERAKGNILERFSAQQFPDLHSELNLSSLELGDSALYFCASSVYGGPINSPLHFGNGTRLTVT.

This clone has only one observation. The chain is built from TRBV3-1 (or the pseudogene TRBV3-2) and TRBJ1-1, with 7 nucleotides matching TRBD1. V dropped 4 bases and J dropped 0; count of bases not matched to a gene: 17. CDR3 size: 19 residues. Per germline, CDR1 LGHDT and CDR2 YNNKEL (reference sequence). CDR3 loop: CASSLPLKGARGLNTEAFF. Written as DNA, the CDR3 is TGTGCCAGCAGCCTTCCGCTGAAGGGGGCGAGGGGATTGAACACTGAAGCTTTCTTT.

The V and J genes are TRBV3-1 (or the pseudogene TRBV3-2) and TRBJ1-5, with no clear D. The V and J ends lost 0 bases and 7 bases respectively, with 10 bases between them. The CDR3 loop spans 14 amino acids. Germline CDR1 is LGHDT and CDR2 is YNNKEL (reference sequence). The DNA for the CDR3 is TGTGCCAGCAGCCAAGAAATCGCTCGGCAGCCCCAGCATTTT. Its translation is CASSQEIARQPQHF.

This clone has a handful of counts. Here the CDR3 reads CASRARDRDEKLFF. The DNA of the CDR3 is TGTGCCAGCAGGGCCCGGGACAGGGACGAAAAACTGTTTTTT. V is TRBV3-1 (or the pseudogene TRBV3-2) and J is TRBJ1-4; TRBD1 aligns across 9 bases. J lost 8 bases, V lost 6 bases, and 7 bases had no gene match. This CDR3 is 14 amino acids long. Germline V gene sequence: CDR1 LGHDT, CDR2 YNNKEL (reference sequence).

The chain carries TRBV6-2 or TRBV6-3 and TRBJ2-7, with D uncertain. The V and J ends lost 5 bases and 9 bases respectively, with 14 bases between them. The CDR3 is 12 residues long. Per germline, CDR1 MNHEY and CDR2 SVGEGT. This CDR3 reads CASSHMMVWQYF. DNA of the CDR3: TGTGCCAGCAGTCACATGATGGTCTGGCAGTACTTC.

The J gene is TRBJ2-3, the V gene TRBV7-6, with D possibly TRBD1 on 6 matching bases. Germline V gives CDR1 SGHVS, CDR2 FNYEAQ. The CDR3 runs to 15 residues. V dropped 1 base and J dropped 3 bases, with 11 bases sitting between them. The DNA of the CDR3 is TGTGCCAGCAGCTTAGGTGGGGGCAAAACAGATACGCAGTATTTT. Its translation is CASSLGGGKTDTQYF.

Only one count was recorded for this clone. The chain's CDR3 is CASSPRGGTDRPYEQYF. In nucleotides, the CDR3 is TGTGCCAGCAGCCCCAGGGGTGGGACAGACCGCCCCTACGAGCAGTACTTC. This chain joins TRBV5-4 and TRBJ2-7; 7 positions agree with TRBD1. With V trimmed by 4 bases and J by 2 bases, 15 bases remained unmatched. CDR1 and CDR2 from the germline V gene are SGHNT and YYREEE (reference sequence). The CDR3 contains 17 residues.

The chain uses TRBV5-1 and TRBJ2-5; 7 positions agree with TRBD2. The V gene end was trimmed by 4 bases and the J gene end by 5 bases; junction bases not matched to a gene: 8. Germline CDR1 SGHRS, CDR2 YFSETQ. CDR3 length: 14 amino acids. CDR3 in amino acids: CASSGRTRRETQYF. The CDR3 DNA follows: TGCGCCAGCAGCGGGAGGACTAGGCGGGAGACCCAGTACTTC.

The chain couples TRBV5-6 to TRBJ2-7; 7 nucleotides line up with TRBD1. The germline V gene has CDR1 SGHDT and CDR2 YYEEEE. This CDR3 contains 15 residues. Trimming removed 1 base from V and 8 bases from J; junction bases left unmatched: 12. CDR3 DNA: TGTGCCAGCAGCTTGTTGGGGAAGGGGGCTTCTCAGCAGTACTTC. Its protein product is CASSLLGKGASQQYF.

As regards this clone: The same CDR3 is also encoded by other DNA sequences in this sample. This chain joins TRBV2 and TRBJ1-4; 7 positions agree with TRBD1. CDR3 length: 14 amino acids. Losses at the gene ends were 1 base for V and 7 bases for J; bases not matched to a gene: 3. The germline V gene encodes CDR1 SNHLY and CDR2 FYNNEI. For the CDR3, the DNA is TGTGCCAGCAGTGAAGGGACAGGTGGTGAAAAACTGTTTTTT. It specifies CASSEGTGGEKLFF.

J is TRBJ1-2 and V is TRBV5-1, with 9 bases that match TRBD1. The CDR3 is 13 residues long. J gave up 6 bases and V 4 bases, and 4 bases lay outside the gene matches. Germline V CDR1 and CDR2: SGHRS, YFSETQ. CDR3: CASSPDRGDGYTF. CDR3 nucleotide sequence: TGCGCCAGCAGCCCCGACAGGGGGGATGGCTACACCTTC.

As DNA, the CDR3 is TGCGCCAGCAGCTTGGCGTACGGGGAGCTGTTTTTT. It codes for CASSLAYGELFF. The chain links TRBV5-1 to TRBJ2-2; D unresolved. Looked up from germline, CDR1 is SGHRS and CDR2 is YFSETQ. The CDR3 length is 12 residues. V was pared by 0 bases and J by 7 bases, with 4 bases between.

The chain recombines TRBV29-1 with TRBJ1-1, with a possible D match to TRBD1 (5 bases). The germline gives CDR1 SQVTM, CDR2 ANQGSEA. Trimming removed 7 bases at V and 5 bases at J, with 17 bases between. The CDR3 is 13 amino acids. The CDR3 sequence: CSGRDGRWTEAFF. CDR3 coding DNA: TGCAGCGGGCGGGACGGAAGATGGACTGAAGCTTTCTTT.

V usage is TRBV6-4 and J usage is TRBJ2-3; 7 positions match TRBD2. Trimming removed 3 bases from V and 2 bases from J; junction bases left unmatched: 5. This CDR3 comprises 15 residues. Germline-derived CDR1 and CDR2 are MRHNA and SNTAGT. The CDR3 DNA reads as TGTGCCAGCAGTGAGGGGCGGGGGTCCACAGATACGCAGTATTTT. Translating gives CASSEGRGSTDTQYF.

This chain connects TRBV4-3 to TRBJ2-1; maybe TRBD2 (5 bases). Germline V lookup: CDR1 LGHNA, CDR2 YSLEER. Trimming removed 2 bases from V and 5 bases from J, with 10 bases in between. The CDR3 has 14 residues. CDR3 DNA: TGCGCCAGCAGCCAATTTTACGGGAACAATGAGCAGTTCTTC. Amino acids: CASSQFYGNNEQFF.